This TCR beta chain is drawn from a study of cytomegalovirus exposure and HLA in healthy donors. Use of 60 Vbeta and 13 Jbeta primers characterized the PCR. The repertoire was sequenced with immunoSEQ multiplex PCR; TCRdb's copy has only in-frame clones and lacks some. The data hold over 150,000 clones, with 75% to 85% observed a single time. V was clipped by 8 bases and J by 4 bases; unmatched bases: 3. There are 13 residues in the CDR3. CDR1 is SNHLY, CDR2 FYNNEI, per germline. The chain employs TRBV2 and TRBJ1-4, with TRBD1 identical over 8 bases. Sequenced input: PBMCs. The clonotype comes from a male donor in good health and CMV-seropositive. The chain's CDR3 is CASDRGVNEKLFF. CDR3 DNA sequence: TGTGCCAGCGACAGGGGTGTTAATGAAAAACTGTTTTTT.